This T cell receptor (beta chain) was sequenced for a study of radiation and T cells in renal cell carcinoma. Study-wide points: Baseline intratumoral clonotype presence is unknown without pretreatment biopsies.

V was pared by 4 bases and J by 7 bases, with 13 bases between. Germline V CDR1 and CDR2: LNHDA, SQIVND (reference sequence). CDR3 length equals 13 residues. Time point: blood 2 weeks post-SBRT. Stated treatment: 15 Gy SBRT to primary tumor, nephrectomy 4 weeks later. Measured with immunoSEQ multiplex PCR; TCRdb has only the in-frame clones, and not every one. The data contain tens of thousands of clones, around 86% of them singletons. For this clone: Its antigen is undetermined.

The sequences come from blood, collected from a patient whose treatment included radiotherapy and nephrectomy. The genes are TRBV19 and TRBJ1-1, with D maybe TRBD1 (5 bases). This receptor was obtained from a woman aged 45-59 years with renal cell carcinoma. The DNA for the CDR3 is TGTGCCAGTAGTAAGGGGACTCCTATTGAAGCTTTCTTT. Residues: CASSKGTPIEAFF.